Listed here are 13 T cell receptor beta chains from one sample, sequenced in a study of blood T cells in healthy people across ages. Primers used in a second PCR of roughly 7 to 11 cycles were a sample-barcoded 5' primer and a J-beta primer mix. TCRdb reprocessed the 5' RACE reads with MiXCR, giving one entry per CDR3 protein. The sample includes over 500,000 distinct CDR3 sequences, under 65% seen only once; the top ten take about 13%. Sequenced: blood. All receptors derive from a woman over 75 in good health.

This clonotype came up many times. The rearrangement joins TRBV7-9 to TRBJ2-1; D is unclear. Looked up from germline, CDR1 is SEHNR and CDR2 is FQNEAQ (reference sequence). Trimming left V 0 bases short and J 4 bases short, with 4 bases between. The CDR3 runs 13 residues. CDR3 bases: TGTGCCAGCAGCTTAGCCCCGTACAATGAGCAGTTCTTC. Protein sequence: CASSLAPYNEQFF.

This clonotype was found once. A clone one base away is much larger, so this may be a read error. V usage is TRBV12-3 or TRBV12-4 and J usage is TRBJ1-1, with a weak D call TRBD1 (6 bases). This CDR3 comprises 13 residues. Trimming removed 11 bases at V and 5 bases at J, with 18 bases between. The CDR3 DNA reads as TGTGCCCGCACAGGGAGGGGGTGGACTGAAGCTTTCTTT. It codes for CARTGRGWTEAFF.

The V and J genes are TRBV7-9 and TRBJ1-2; 7 nucleotides match TRBD1. Germline V CDR1 and CDR2: SEHNR, FQNEAQ (reference sequence). This CDR3 region has 14 residues. Trimming at V came to 5 bases and at J to 3 bases, leaving 6 bases not matched to a gene. The CDR3 coding sequence is TGTGCCAGCAGCGGCTACAGGGGAGACTATGGCTACACCTTC. It codes for CASSGYRGDYGYTF.

This clonotype was seen ten or more times. The rearrangement joins TRBV5-1 to TRBJ2-1; D is unclear. This CDR3 region has 14 residues. The V end lost 0 bases, the J end lost 2 bases, and 6 bases lay between the germline ends. Per germline, CDR1 SGHRS and CDR2 YFSETQ. The CDR3 region is CASSLALAYNEQFF. CDR3 nucleotides: TGCGCCAGCAGCTTGGCCCTAGCCTACAATGAGCAGTTCTTC.

The sample holds many counts of this clonotype. The gene calls are TRBV20-1 and TRBJ2-1; TRBD2 might be the D (5 bases). Germline V gives CDR1 DFQATT, CDR2 SNEGSKA (reference sequence). CDR3 length: 13 residues. V lost 0 bases, J lost 10 bases, and 13 bases lay in between. The CDR3 sequence is CSARDNGPSEQFF. The CDR3 DNA follows: TGCAGTGCTAGAGATAACGGGCCTAGCGAGCAGTTCTTC.

This clonotype has at least ten counts. The CDR3 nucleotides are TGTGCCACCAGCCAGGGGGGACAGGGCGAGCAGCAGTACTTC. Translation gives CATSQGGQGEQQYF. This chain connects TRBV24-1 to TRBJ2-7, with 9 bases lining up with TRBD1. CDR3 length equals 14 residues. The V gene end was trimmed by 7 bases and the J gene end by 8 bases; junction bases not matched to a gene: 11. CDR1 is KGHDR, CDR2 SFDVKD, per germline.

As to this clonotype: Because the CDR3 is missing its conserved closing phenylalanine or tryptophan, this is likely a read error. The chain recombines TRBV5-1 with TRBJ2-1, with TRBD2 matching over 8 bases. The CDR3 totals 18 residues. Germline lookup yields CDR1 SGHRS and CDR2 YFSETQ. The junction had 24 bases not matched to a gene; V was cut back by 3 bases and J by 13 bases. CDR3 nucleotide sequence: TGCGCCAGCAGCTCCTATATTAACGGCGGGACTAGTTTGGGGACCCAGTTCTTA. Amino acids: CASSSYINGGTSLGTQFL.

The chain joins TRBV12-3 or TRBV12-4 to TRBJ1-1; a weak D match, TRBD1 (6 bases). The CDR3 has 13 amino acids. Trimming pared 4 bases from V and 11 bases from J, leaving 17 bases between. The CDR3 is CASSSRGGARAFF. CDR3 nucleotides: TGTGCCAGCAGTTCACGGGGGGGGGCCAGGGCTTTCTTT.

V is TRBV10-3 and J is TRBJ1-2, with 8 bases matching TRBD1. CDR1 is ENHRY and CDR2 is SYGVKD in the germline V gene. Losses at the gene ends were 6 bases for V and 8 bases for J; bases not matched to a gene: 14. CDR3 length: 15 amino acids. Written as DNA, the CDR3 is TGTGCCATCAGCTCCGGACAGGGCCAGACATGCGGCTACACCTTC. It translates to CAISSGQGQTCGYTF.

This rearrangement joins TRBV5-1 to TRBJ1-1, with D possibly being TRBD1 (6 bases). Germline V gene data show CDR1 as SGHRS and CDR2 as YFSETQ. The V gene lost 2 bases and the J gene lost 3 bases, with 11 bases spanning the gap. The CDR3 contains 14 residues. As DNA, the CDR3 is TGCGCCAGCAGCTTCAGGGGAGACGACACTGAAGCTTTCTTT. This translates into CASSFRGDDTEAFF.

This clonotype was found a few times. The V and J genes are TRBV5-1 and TRBJ1-2; 10 nucleotides align to TRBD1. CDR3 length: 16 residues. The trim removed 3 bases at V and 1 base at J, leaving 6 bases unmatched. CDR1 and CDR2 from the germline V gene are SGHRS and YFSETQ. CDR3 in DNA: TGCGCCAGCAGCTGGGGACAGGGGCAATTTAACTATGGCTACACCTTC. Its protein product is CASSWGQGQFNYGYTF.

On this clonotype: This sequence may be a read error, since a much larger clone differs from it by one base. The V call is TRBV6-5, the J call TRBJ2-1; 7 bases line up with TRBD2. Looked up from germline, CDR1 is MNHEY and CDR2 is SVGAGI. CDR3 length equals 17 residues. CDR3 in amino acids: CASSYSWGRASDNEQFF. The CDR3 region has the DNA TGTGCCAGCAGTTACTCATGGGGGAGGGCCTCCGACAATGAGCAGTTCTTC.

V is TRBV4-3 and J is TRBJ2-1, with TRBD2 identical over 11 bases. Germline trimming cut 3 bases from V and 3 bases from J; bases unmatched to any gene: 7. The germline CDR1 and CDR2 sequences are LGHNA and YSLEER. The CDR3 extends over 17 amino acids. CDR3 DNA: TGCGCCAGCAGCCATCTACTAGCGGGAGTGGGCTACAATGAGCAGTTCTTC. It yields the protein CASSHLLAGVGYNEQFF.